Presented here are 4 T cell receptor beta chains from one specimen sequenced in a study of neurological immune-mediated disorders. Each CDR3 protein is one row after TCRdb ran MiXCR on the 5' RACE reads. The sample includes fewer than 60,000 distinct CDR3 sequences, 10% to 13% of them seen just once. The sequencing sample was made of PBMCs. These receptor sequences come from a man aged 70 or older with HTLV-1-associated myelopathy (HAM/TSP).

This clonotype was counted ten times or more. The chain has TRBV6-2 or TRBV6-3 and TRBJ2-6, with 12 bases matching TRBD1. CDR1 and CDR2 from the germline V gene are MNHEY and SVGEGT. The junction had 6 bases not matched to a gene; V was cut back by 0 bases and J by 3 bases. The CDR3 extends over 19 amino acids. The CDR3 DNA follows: TGTGCCAGCAGTTACTCGAGGGGGACAGGGGGCAGTGGGGCCAACGTCCTGACTTTC. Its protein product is CASSYSRGTGGSGANVLTF.

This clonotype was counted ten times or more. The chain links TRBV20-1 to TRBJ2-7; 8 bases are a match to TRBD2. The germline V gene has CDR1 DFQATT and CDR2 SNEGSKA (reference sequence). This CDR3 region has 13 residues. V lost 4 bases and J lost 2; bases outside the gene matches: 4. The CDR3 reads CSAKTSGTYEQYF. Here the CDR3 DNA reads TGCAGTGCTAAAACTAGCGGCACCTACGAGCAGTACTTC.

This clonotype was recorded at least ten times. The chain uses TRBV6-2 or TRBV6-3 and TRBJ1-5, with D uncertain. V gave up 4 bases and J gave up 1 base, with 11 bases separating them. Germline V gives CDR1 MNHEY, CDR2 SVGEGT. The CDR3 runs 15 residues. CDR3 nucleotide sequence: TGTGCCAGCAGTTCCGGACCGATAAGCAATCAGCCCCAGCATTTT. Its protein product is CASSSGPISNQPQHF.

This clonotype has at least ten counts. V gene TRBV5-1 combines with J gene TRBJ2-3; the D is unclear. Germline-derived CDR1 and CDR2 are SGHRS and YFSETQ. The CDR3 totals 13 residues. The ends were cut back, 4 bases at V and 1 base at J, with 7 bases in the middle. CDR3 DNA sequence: TGCGCCAGCAGCCTGGCCGGCACAGATACGCAGTATTTT. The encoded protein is CASSLAGTDTQYF.